Here is one T cell receptor (beta chain) with its context. As yet, its antigen is unknown. This record belongs to a study of vaccination and CD4 T cells after COVID-19. Overall study: The makeup of the convalescents was six males and four females, two of them Hispanic. Control cultures received a CEFX pool, an HIV-1 Nef pool, or no peptide.

At the Johns Hopkins FTIC core, DNA taken from cultured CD4+ T cells was sequenced by way of the Oncomine TCR Beta short-read assay. TCRdb processed the PCR reads anew with MiXCR; each CDR3 protein has one entry. Altogether 10,000 or so distinct CDR3 sequences are present, 53% being singletons, with the ten largest covering about 30%. The CDR3 is made up of 15 amino acids. Trimming removed 1 base from V and 0 bases from J, with 9 bases in between. Treatment denoted: roughly 10-day PBMC culture with coronavirus spike peptide pools or control peptides (ViraFEST assay). IL-2 at around 9.4 IU/ml and peptide pools at approximately 9.6 ug/ml were added to PBMCs cultured at two million per well.

The chain is built from TRBV23-1 and TRBJ2-5; D unresolved. TRBV23-1 is classed as an ORF, of uncertain function. Sequencing used CD4+ T cells from blood, cultured in vitro. The origin of this receptor is a human donor who had recovered from COVID-19. This CDR3 is CASSQYSDDQETQYF. The CDR3 nucleotides are TGCGCCAGCAGTCAATATTCGGACGACCAAGAGACCCAGTACTTC.